This T cell receptor (beta chain) was recorded in a study of blood T cell repertoires in COVID-19. Study overall: Acute-phase and convalescent COVID-19 samples originated in the United States, Italy and Spain.

Original methodology: Counts of nucleated cells, estimated from reference gene primer amplification, were obtained. Assay: immunoSEQ multiplex PCR; the TCRdb copy retains only in-frame clones and omits some. The V and J calls and clone size are taken from that table; D and trimming were inferred from the DNA. The sample consists of 240,000 or so clones, more than 75% of them appearing once. This clone was counted once. V was clipped by 4 bases and J by 1 base; unmatched bases: 11. Germline loops: CDR1 SGHNT, CDR2 YENEEA. CDR3 size: 20 residues. Participant reports of clinical history set cohort assignment.

The chain has TRBV11-3 and TRBJ2-2; TRBD2 aligns across 14 bases. The sequence was collected from a woman in her 40s with acute COVID-19. The sample consisted of PBMCs or T cells enriched from blood (not recorded which). The DNA for the CDR3 is TGTGCCAGCAGCTCTCCAACCCCCGGGACTAGCGGGAGGAACACCGGGGAGCTGTTTTTT. This translates into CASSSPTPGTSGRNTGELFF. The whole variable domain, remainder taken from reference TRBV11-3 and TRBJ2-2, is EAGVVQSPRYKIIEKKQPVAFWCNPISGHNTLYWYLQNLGQGPELLIRYENEEAVDDSQLPKDRFSAERLKGVDSTLKIQPAELGDSAVYLCASSSPTPGTSGRNTGELFFGEGSRLTVL.